One sample yielded the 32 T cell receptor beta chains listed below, sequenced in a study of spatial heterogeneity in lung cancer. Described time point: sample taken at primary tumor resection. Whole RNA, which was extracted from tumor, nontumor lung tissue or frozen PBMC, was sequenced without any cell sorting. From the 5' RACE reads, TCRdb called clonotypes with MiXCR, one entry per CDR3 protein. The sample holds around 92,000 distinct CDR3 sequences, about 12% seen once. The sample consisted of PBMCs, taken at surgery. These receptors were taken from a male donor with early-stage non-small cell lung cancer.

The V and J genes are TRBV28 and TRBJ1-4; no definite D call. V was trimmed by 6 bases and J by 4 bases, leaving 9 bases between them. CDR3 length: 13 amino acids. The V gene's germline CDR1 is MDHEN and CDR2 SYDVKM. Here the CDR3 DNA reads TGTGCCAGCAGCAACAGAAATAATGAAAAACTGTTTTTT. This gives the protein CASSNRNNEKLFF.

The V and J genes are TRBV4-2 and TRBJ1-2, with D unresolved. Germline CDR1 and CDR2: LGHNA and YNFKEQ. Trimming stripped 5 bases from V and 5 bases from J, with 6 bases between. This CDR3 comprises 11 residues. CDR3 coding DNA: TGTGCCAGCAGCGTTGGGTATGGCTACACCTTC. Translation gives CASSVGYGYTF.

The genes are TRBV29-1 and TRBJ1-1; TRBD1 aligns across 7 bases. V gave up 6 bases and J gave up 5 bases; unmatched junction bases: 15. The CDR3 is 15 residues long. Germline loops: CDR1 SQVTM, CDR2 ANQGSEA. Written as DNA, the CDR3 is TGCAGCGTGGACGATACCACAGGGGAGGGGACTGAAGCTTTCTTT. This encodes CSVDDTTGEGTEAFF. The full variable domain, its missing parts supplied by reference TRBV29-1 and TRBJ1-1, is SAVISQKPSRDICQRGTSLTIQCQVDSQVTMMFWYRQQPGQSLTLIATANQGSEATYESGFVIDKFPISRPNLTFSTLTVSNMSPEDSSIYLCSVDDTTGEGTEAFFGQGTRLTVV.

The J gene is TRBJ2-7, the V gene TRBV20-1, with 14 bases lining up with TRBD2. The trim removed 1 base at V and 3 bases at J, leaving 5 bases unmatched. Germline V gives CDR1 DFQATT, CDR2 SNEGSKA (reference sequence). This CDR3 spans 16 amino acids. DNA for the CDR3: TGCAGTGCTAGAGGACTAGCGGGGGGGCCGTTCTACGAGCAGTACTTC. Translating gives CSARGLAGGPFYEQYF.

The chain carries TRBV3-1 and TRBJ2-2, with 8 nucleotides matching TRBD2. The CDR3 has 16 residues. Trimming cost V 2 bases and J 0 bases; bases outside gene matches: 2. CDR1 and CDR2 from the germline V gene are LGHDT and YNNKEL (reference sequence). CDR3 sequence: CASSQQGLANTGELFF. The CDR3 bases are TGTGCCAGCAGCCAACAGGGACTAGCGAACACCGGGGAGCTGTTTTTT.

This clonotype was seen more than once but under ten times. The chain uses TRBV7-9 and TRBJ1-1; no firm D call. The V gene lost 5 bases and the J gene lost 3 bases, with 13 bases spanning the gap. The germline V gene has CDR1 SEHNR and CDR2 FQNEAQ (reference sequence). The CDR3 length is 14 residues. CDR3 sequence: CASSPNAHDTEAFF. The CDR3 DNA follows: TGTGCCAGCAGCCCAAACGCCCACGACACTGAAGCTTTCTTT.

The chain links TRBV14 to TRBJ2-5, with D unclear. The CDR3 runs to 13 residues. CDR1 is SGHDN and CDR2 is FVKESK in the germline V gene. Trimming stripped 2 bases from V and 4 bases from J, with 8 bases between. The chain's CDR3 is CASSQITGETQYF. CDR3 nucleotides: TGTGCCAGCAGCCAAATCACCGGAGAGACCCAGTACTTC.

This clonotype has just a few counts. This chain connects TRBV5-1 to TRBJ1-2; D call uncertain. Trimming took off 1 base at V and 2 bases at J, with 6 bases between the two ends. This CDR3 has 13 residues. Germline loops: CDR1 SGHRS, CDR2 YFSETQ. CDR3: CASSLRQNYGYTF. The CDR3 DNA sequence: TGCGCCAGCAGCTTGAGGCAGAACTATGGCTACACCTTC.

This clonotype was recorded many times. The gene calls are TRBV9 and TRBJ2-2; no reliable D call. CDR3 length: 14 residues. The ends were cut back, 2 bases at V and 3 bases at J, with 8 bases in the middle. The germline V gene has CDR1 SGDLS and CDR2 YYNGEE. The CDR3 here is CASSVVGYTGELFF. For the CDR3, the DNA is TGTGCCAGCAGCGTGGTAGGGTACACCGGGGAGCTGTTTTTT. The variable domain in full, completed from reference TRBV9 and TRBJ2-2, reads DSGVTQTPKHLITATGQRVTLRCSPRSGDLSVYWYQQSLDQGLQFLIQYYNGEERAKGNILERFSAQQFPDLHSELNLSSLELGDSALYFCASSVVGYTGELFFGEGSRLTVL.

This clonotype came up a few times. This chain connects TRBV27 to TRBJ2-6; D is ambiguous. CDR1 is MNHEY and CDR2 is SMNVEV in the germline V gene (reference sequence). This CDR3 has 14 residues. Trimming took 5 bases from V and 0 from J, leaving 5 bases between them. CDR3 in DNA: TGTGCCAGCAGTGCTAACTCTGGGGCCAACGTCCTGACTTTC. This codes for CASSANSGANVLTF.

The chain joins TRBV20-1 to TRBJ1-4; TRBD1 matches at 7 bases. This CDR3 contains 13 residues. Trimming cost V 0 bases and J 11 bases; bases outside gene matches: 6. The germline V gene has CDR1 DFQATT and CDR2 SNEGSKA (reference sequence). The CDR3 coding sequence is TGCAGTGCTAGAGACCCCAGGGGGTTTAAACTGTTTTTT. Amino acids: CSARDPRGFKLFF.

This clonotype was found once. The CDR3 sequence is CASSLPREAFADTQYF. The CDR3 nucleotides are TGTGCCAGCAGTTTGCCGCGGGAGGCGTTTGCAGATACGCAGTATTTT. The chain recombines TRBV28 with TRBJ2-3; 8 nucleotides agree with TRBD2. Per germline, CDR1 MDHEN and CDR2 SYDVKM. CDR3 length: 16 amino acids. V was pared by 3 bases and J by 4 bases, with 9 bases of the junction left unmatched.

This clonotype was seen repeatedly, ten times or more. V usage is TRBV28 and J usage is TRBJ2-7; weak D call: TRBD2 (6 bases). This CDR3 region has 15 residues. Between the trimmed V and J ends, which lost 5 bases and 3 bases, there was a span of 17 bases. Germline values: CDR1 MDHEN, CDR2 SYDVKM. CDR3 nucleotide sequence: TGTGCCAGCAGTCCACCCTTGCGGGGCTACTACGAGCAGTACTTC. This translates into CASSPPLRGYYEQYF.

This clonotype was counted between two and nine times. This chain joins TRBV9 and TRBJ2-5; D perhaps matches TRBD2 (6 bases). The CDR3 contains 13 residues. V was trimmed by 0 bases and J by 5 bases, leaving 8 bases between them. Germline CDR1 is SGDLS and CDR2 is YYNGEE. The CDR3 here is CASSVDGGETQYF. The CDR3 DNA reads as TGTGCCAGCAGCGTAGATGGAGGGGAGACCCAGTACTTC.

The chain has TRBV5-1 and TRBJ2-1; 7 bases line up with TRBD2. Looked up from germline, CDR1 is SGHRS and CDR2 is YFSETQ. This CDR3 is 17 amino acids long. V lost 3 bases to trimming and J lost 6 bases; unmatched junction nucleotides: 15. The CDR3 region has the DNA TGCGCCAGCAGCTCCCCAGAGACCGGGGGGTTTGTCAATGAGCAGTTCTTC. It yields the protein CASSSPETGGFVNEQFF.

This clonotype was counted many times. A junction boundary mismatches the germline segment, possibly from a read error. The chain carries TRBV6-1 and TRBJ2-7; perhaps D is TRBD1 or TRBD2 (6 bases each). The germline gives CDR1 MNHNS, CDR2 SASEGT. The CDR3 extends over 12 amino acids. The CDR3 is CASSEVGATSHF. CDR3 coding DNA: TGTGCCAGCAGTGAGGTGGGGGCGACTAGTCACTTC.

This clonotype occurred many times. The chain uses TRBV7-2 and TRBJ2-5; 10 positions match TRBD2. Per the germline V gene, CDR1 is SGHTA and CDR2 is FQGNSA. CDR3 size: 16 residues. Trimming removed 1 base from V and 5 bases from J; junction bases left unmatched: 7. CDR3 region: CASSLGERGGFETQYF. The CDR3, as DNA: TGTGCCAGCAGCTTAGGCGAGCGGGGGGGCTTTGAGACCCAGTACTTC.

This clonotype has at least ten counts. The CDR3 is CASKNREAETQYF. CDR3 bases: TGCGCCAGCAAGAACAGGGAAGCAGAGACCCAGTACTTC. The chain uses TRBV5-1 and TRBJ2-5, with TRBD1 as a possible D gene (6 bases). The length of the CDR3 is 13 residues. V lost 6 bases to trimming and J lost 4 bases, with 13 bases between them. Germline CDR1 SGHRS, CDR2 YFSETQ. Based on the CDR3 plus reference TRBV5-1 and TRBJ2-5, the full variable domain is KAGVTQTPRYLIKTRGQQVTLSCSPISGHRSVSWYQQTPGQGLQFLFEYFSETQRNKGNFPGRFSGRQFSNSRSEMNVSTLELGDSALYLCASKNREAETQYFGPGTRLLVL.

This rearrangement joins TRBV12-3 or TRBV12-4 to TRBJ2-5; TRBD1 matches at 7 bases. With 0 bases clipped from V and 2 bases from J, the junction kept 0 bases outside the gene matches. The CDR3 has 14 residues. CDR3 protein: CASSLAGQQETQYF. The DNA for the CDR3 is TGTGCCAGCAGTTTAGCGGGACAGCAAGAGACCCAGTACTTC.

This clonotype was recorded a few times. The V and J genes are TRBV20-1 and TRBJ1-1; D is possibly TRBD1 (5 bases). CDR3 length equals 14 residues. V was trimmed by 1 base and J by 4 bases, leaving 13 bases between them. The germline CDR1 and CDR2 sequences are DFQATT and SNEGSKA (reference sequence). The CDR3 sequence: CSARAPGIGTEAFF. In DNA, the CDR3 is TGCAGTGCTAGAGCCCCAGGGATTGGCACTGAAGCTTTCTTT.

This clonotype was counted between two and nine times. The chain uses TRBV12-3 or TRBV12-4 and TRBJ1-4; maybe TRBD1 (5 bases). Trimming cost V 1 base and J 4 bases, with 10 bases left between them. The CDR3 is 15 residues long. The DNA of the CDR3 is TGTGCCAGCAGTTTAGGAGGGACTTATAATGAAAAACTGTTTTTT. Translating it yields CASSLGGTYNEKLFF.

The gene calls are TRBV6-2 or TRBV6-3 and TRBJ2-7, with D unresolved. This CDR3 spans 11 amino acids. The germline V and J ends were trimmed by 5 bases and 6 bases, with 8 bases remaining between them. Per germline, CDR1 MNHEY and CDR2 SVGEGT. CDR3 DNA: TGTGCCAGCAGTGCCCTTCGCGAGCAGTACTTC. Translated: CASSALREQYF.

The chain is built from TRBV30 and TRBJ2-1; D is ambiguous. Germline CDR1 reads GTSNPN; CDR2 reads SVGIG (reference sequence). CDR3 size: 15 residues. The germline V and J ends were trimmed by 3 bases and 5 bases, with 17 bases remaining between them. The DNA of the CDR3 is TGTGCCTGGAGATCCTTGGGCAAAACTAACAATGAGCAGTTCTTC. Its protein is CAWRSLGKTNNEQFF.

This clonotype has just a few counts. The V call is TRBV3-1, the J call TRBJ2-1; D unresolved. Germline V gene lookup returns CDR1 LGHDT and CDR2 YNNKEL (reference sequence). V was shortened by 4 bases and J by 0 bases, with 10 bases between the two germline ends. The CDR3 has 15 amino acids. CDR3 bases: TGTGCCAGCAGCCCCGGGCGGAGCTCCTACAATGAGCAGTTCTTC. Protein: CASSPGRSSYNEQFF.

Only a few counts were recorded for this clonotype. The J gene is TRBJ1-6, the V gene TRBV27; no clear D gene. The ends were cut back, 3 bases at V and 7 bases at J, with 7 bases in the middle. The CDR3 contains 13 residues. From germline, CDR1 is MNHEY and CDR2 SMNVEV (reference sequence). The CDR3 protein is CASSLSINSPLHF. In DNA, the CDR3 is TGTGCCAGCAGTTTGTCGATCAATTCACCCCTCCACTTT.

This sequence joins TRBV4-3 and TRBJ2-1; the D is unclear. Germline V gene lookup returns CDR1 LGHNA and CDR2 YSLEER. With 0 bases removed from V and 9 bases from J, the gap between germline ends came to 12 bases. This CDR3 spans 14 amino acids. In DNA form, the CDR3 reads TGCGCCAGCAGCCAAGATAGGTCTTTGGGTGAGCAGTTCTTC. This codes for CASSQDRSLGEQFF.

This clonotype was seen a handful of times. The rearrangement links TRBV6-1 to TRBJ1-1, with D hard to call. V lost 2 bases to trimming and J lost 5 bases, with 12 bases between them. CDR3 size: 14 residues. Germline V gives CDR1 MNHNS, CDR2 SASEGT. As DNA, the CDR3 is TGTGCCAGCAGTGAAAACGGTTCGGGGACTGAAGCTTTCTTT. Amino acids: CASSENGSGTEAFF.

This clonotype was observed a few times. CDR3 residues: CATSRDGAGATYNEQFF. The CDR3 bases are TGTGCCACCAGCAGAGATGGGGCAGGGGCTACCTACAATGAGCAGTTCTTC. This sequence joins TRBV15 and TRBJ2-1; D perhaps matches TRBD1 (6 bases). Germline loops: CDR1 LNHNV, CDR2 YYDKDF (reference sequence). V was trimmed by 0 bases and J by 2 bases, leaving 14 bases between them. This CDR3 is 17 amino acids long.

This clonotype showed up just a few times. The J gene is TRBJ2-3, the V gene TRBV28; no definite D call. The CDR3 contains 16 residues. Germline V gene sequence: CDR1 MDHEN, CDR2 SYDVKM. Trimming left V 5 bases short and J 0 bases short, with 15 bases between. CDR3 sequence reads: CASSTTRTESTDTQYF. For the CDR3, the DNA is TGTGCCAGCAGTACCACCCGGACGGAAAGCACAGATACGCAGTATTTT. The full variable domain, in which reference TRBV28 and TRBJ2-3 provide the parts outside the CDR3, is DVKVTQSSRYLVKRTGEKVFLECVQDMDHENMFWYRQDPGLGLRLIYFSYDVKMKEKGDIPEGYSVSREKKERFSLILESASTNQTSMYLCASSTTRTESTDTQYFGPGTRLTVL.

This clonotype occurred many times. J is TRBJ2-7 and V is TRBV28; D may correspond to TRBD1 or TRBD2 (5 bases each). Germline V CDR1 and CDR2: MDHEN, SYDVKM. V was shortened by 5 bases and J by 2 bases, with 22 bases between the two germline ends. The CDR3 extends over 17 amino acids. CDR3 protein: CASSPLSPPGTAYEQYF. DNA for the CDR3: TGTGCCAGCAGTCCATTAAGCCCCCCGGGGACCGCCTACGAGCAGTACTTC.

The chain carries TRBV5-8 and TRBJ2-5; TRBD1 is a possible D gene (6 bases). V was clipped by 2 bases and J by 4 bases, with 9 bases between them. The CDR3 covers 13 residues. In germline, CDR1 is SGHTS, CDR2 YDEGEE. CDR3: CASSFQGRETQYF. In DNA form, the CDR3 reads TGTGCCAGCAGCTTTCAGGGGCGAGAGACCCAGTACTTC. Full variable domain (outside the CDR3, taken from reference TRBV5-8 and TRBJ2-5): EAGVTQSPTHLIKTRGQQATLRCSPISGHTSVYWYQQALGLGLQFLLWYDEGEERNRGNFPPRFSGRQFPNYSSELNVNALELEDSALYLCASSFQGRETQYFGPGTRLLVL.

A few counts support this clonotype. The rearrangement joins TRBV28 to TRBJ2-7; D is unclear. The CDR3 contains 12 residues. From germline, CDR1 is MDHEN and CDR2 SYDVKM. V gave up 7 bases and J gave up 3 bases, with 10 bases separating them. CDR3 amino acids: CASNEANYEQYF. The CDR3 DNA sequence: TGTGCCAGCAACGAAGCGAACTACGAGCAGTACTTC.